A single sample gave rise to the 7 T cell receptor delta chains below, sequenced in a study of gamma-delta T cells after stem cell transplantation. TCRdb re-processed the RT-PCR reads via CATT. The sample gives approximately 1,300 delta-chain clones, about 2% of which show up once; roughly 67% is in the top ten. The sample was gamma-delta T cells. The receptors come from a human donor. It is not recorded whose cells these are; they may come from a transplant donor.

This clone was seen a handful of times. The rearrangement links TRDV2 to TRDJ1; the match to TRDD3 covers 9 bases. CDR3 length: 19 amino acids. The V segment lost 0 bases and the J segment 0 bases; nucleotides outside the gene matches: 13. CDR1 is GEAIGNYY and CDR2 is EKD in the germline V gene. In DNA form, the CDR3 reads TGTGCCTGTGACACCGCCTCAACTGGGGGAACCCTGTACACCGATAAACTCATCTTT. The encoded protein is CACDTASTGGTLYTDKLIF.

Judged by abundance, this clone is medium-sized. The rearrangement joins TRDV2 to TRDJ1; TRDD3 agrees at 11 bases. V lost 3 bases to trimming and J lost 1 base; unmatched junction nucleotides: 12. This CDR3 spans 18 amino acids. Looked up from germline, CDR1 is GEAIGNYY and CDR2 is EKD. The DNA of the CDR3 is TGTGCCTGTGACCCCGTGGGGGATACGCCTACGGGCACCGATAAACTCATCTTT. It yields the protein CACDPVGDTPTGTDKLIF.

This clone has just a few counts. One base separates it from a far larger clone, so it is likely a read error. Other DNA sequences within the sample encode an identical CDR3. This rearrangement joins TRDV2 to TRDJ3, with 10 positions matching TRDD3. The germline gives CDR1 GEAIGNYY, CDR2 EKD. CDR3 length equals 20 residues. The CDR3 loop is CACDIVLGDSYSWDTRQMFF. DNA for the CDR3: TGCGCCTGTGACATCGTACTGGGGGATTCCTACTCCTGGGACACCCGACAGATGTTTTTC.

This clone was counted only a few times. The protein held in TCRdb is that of a much larger clone and does not match this DNA's translation at residue 7, likely because of a read error; the protein shown is translated from the DNA. The V call is TRDV2, the J call TRDJ1; 11 bases match TRDD3. The CDR3 covers 20 residues. After removal of 3 bases from V and 0 bases from J, the junction contained 17 bases not matched to a gene. Germline assignment: CDR1 GEAIGNYY and CDR2 EKD. The CDR3 sequence is CACDAVMGDTQNHHTDKLIF. In DNA, the CDR3 is TGTGCCTGTGACGCCGTAATGGGGGATACGCAAAATCACCACACCGATAAACTCATCTTT.

Relative to its sample, this clone is large. Other DNA variants within this sample encode the same CDR3. V is TRDV1 and J is TRDJ2; 11 nucleotides align to TRDD3. The J segment lost 6 bases and the V segment lost 4 bases, leaving 22 bases of the junction unmatched. CDR3 size: 21 residues. Germline V gene sequence: CDR1 TSWWSYY, CDR2 QGS. In nucleotides, the CDR3 is TGTGCTCTTGGGGGAAAGCTACTTGCTGGGGGATACAAGCGGAAGGCAGCACAACTCTTCTTT. Its translation: CALGGKLLAGGYKRKAAQLFF.

This clone was found a few times. A single base is all that separates this from a far larger clone, so a read error is likely. This chain links TRDV2 with TRDJ1; 8 nucleotides agree with TRDD3. The V gene end was trimmed by 6 bases and the J gene end by 0 bases; junction bases not matched to a gene: 5. The germline V gene has CDR1 GEAIGNYY and CDR2 EKD. CDR3 length equals 14 residues. The CDR3 region has the DNA TGTGCCTGTAACCCCTGGGGGAACACCGATAAACTCATCTTT. This gives the protein CACNPWGNTDKLIF.

This clone has more than one count but fewer than ten. This is likely an artifact of a read error, given a far larger clone one base away. The V and J genes are TRDV2 and TRDJ1, with D unclear. Between the trimmed V and J ends, which lost 0 bases and 0 bases, there was a span of 13 bases. This CDR3 comprises 16 residues. Per the germline V gene, CDR1 is GEAIGNYY and CDR2 is EKD. The CDR3 here is CACDTVETTNTDKLIF. CDR3 bases: TGTGCCTGTGACACCGTCGAGACTACTAACACCGATAAACTCATCTTT.